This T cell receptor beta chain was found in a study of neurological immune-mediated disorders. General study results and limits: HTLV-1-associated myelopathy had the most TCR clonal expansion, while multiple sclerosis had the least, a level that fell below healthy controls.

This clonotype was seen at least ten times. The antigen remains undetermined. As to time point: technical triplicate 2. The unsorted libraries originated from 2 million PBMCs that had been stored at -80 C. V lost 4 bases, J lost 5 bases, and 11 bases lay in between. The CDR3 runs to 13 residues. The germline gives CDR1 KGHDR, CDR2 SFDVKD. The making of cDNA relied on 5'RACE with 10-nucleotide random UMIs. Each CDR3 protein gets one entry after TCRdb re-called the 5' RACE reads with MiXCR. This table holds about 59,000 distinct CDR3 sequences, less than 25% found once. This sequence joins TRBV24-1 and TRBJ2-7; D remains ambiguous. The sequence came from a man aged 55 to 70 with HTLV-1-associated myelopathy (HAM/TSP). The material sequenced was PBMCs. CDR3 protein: CATSDYTSHEQYF. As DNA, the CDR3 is TGTGCCACCAGTGACTATACTTCCCACGAGCAGTACTTC.